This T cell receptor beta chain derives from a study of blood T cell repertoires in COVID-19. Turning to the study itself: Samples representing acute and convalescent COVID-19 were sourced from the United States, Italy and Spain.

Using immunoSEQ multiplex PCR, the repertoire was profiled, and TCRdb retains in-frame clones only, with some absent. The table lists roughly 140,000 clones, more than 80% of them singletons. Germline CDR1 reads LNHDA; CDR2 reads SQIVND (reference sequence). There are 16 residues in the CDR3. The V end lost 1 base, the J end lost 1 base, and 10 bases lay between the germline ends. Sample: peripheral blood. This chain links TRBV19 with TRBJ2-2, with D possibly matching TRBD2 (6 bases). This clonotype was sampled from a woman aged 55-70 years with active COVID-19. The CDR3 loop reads CASSIGGTLNTGELFF. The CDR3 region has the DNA TGTGCCAGTAGTATAGGCGGGACCCTGAACACCGGGGAGCTGTTTTTT. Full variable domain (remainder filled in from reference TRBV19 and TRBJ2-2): DGGITQSPKYLFRKEGQNVTLSCEQNLNHDAMYWYRQDPGQGLRLIYYSQIVNDFQKGDIAEGYSVSREKKESFPLTVTSAQKNPTAFYLCASSIGGTLNTGELFFGEGSRLTVL.